The TCR beta chain described here comes from a study of shared clonotypes between healthy human individuals. Source study methods: Junction-only immunoSEQ data arrived without quality scores, meaning filtering differed. Assay used: immunoSEQ multiplex PCR; TCRdb lists only in-frame clones, some missing. Clonal size and the V and J genes are those of that table, whereas D and trimming came from the DNA. Of about 2 million clones listed, 85% to 95% are singletons. Terminally differentiated effector memory CD45RA+ cells were excluded by CCR7 positive selection of CD45RO-negative cells. The source is a man between 18 and 35 years old in good health. Sequencing input: naive CD8+ T cells sorted from blood.

The CDR3: CASSSTRRNTEAFF. The DNA of the CDR3 is TGTGCCAGCAGCTCCACTCGACGGAACACTGAAGCTTTCTTT. The chain couples TRBV13 to TRBJ1-1; D gene unclear. Trimming removed 4 bases from V and 1 base from J, with 10 bases in between. Germline V lookup: CDR1 PRHDT, CDR2 FYEKMQ (reference sequence). This CDR3 is 14 amino acids long.